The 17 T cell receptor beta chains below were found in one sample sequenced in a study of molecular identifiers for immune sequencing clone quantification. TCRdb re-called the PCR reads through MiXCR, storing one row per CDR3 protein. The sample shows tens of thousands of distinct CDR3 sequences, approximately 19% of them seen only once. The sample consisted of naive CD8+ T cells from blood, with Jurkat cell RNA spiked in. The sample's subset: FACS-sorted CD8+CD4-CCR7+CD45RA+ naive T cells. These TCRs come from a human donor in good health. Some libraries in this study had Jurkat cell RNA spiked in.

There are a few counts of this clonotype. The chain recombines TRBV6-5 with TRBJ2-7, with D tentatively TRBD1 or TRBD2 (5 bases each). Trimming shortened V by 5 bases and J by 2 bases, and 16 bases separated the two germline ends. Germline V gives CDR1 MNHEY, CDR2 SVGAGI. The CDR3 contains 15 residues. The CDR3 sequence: CASSSRDARAYEQYF. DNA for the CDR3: TGTGCCAGCAGTAGCCGGGACGCCCGAGCCTACGAGCAGTACTTC.

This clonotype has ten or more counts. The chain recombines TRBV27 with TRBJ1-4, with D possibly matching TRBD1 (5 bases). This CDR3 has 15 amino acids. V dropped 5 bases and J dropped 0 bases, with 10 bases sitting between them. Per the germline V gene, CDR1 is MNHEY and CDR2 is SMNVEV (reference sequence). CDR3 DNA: TGTGCCAGCAGTCCTGGGACCGCAACTAATGAAAAACTGTTTTTT. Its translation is CASSPGTATNEKLFF.

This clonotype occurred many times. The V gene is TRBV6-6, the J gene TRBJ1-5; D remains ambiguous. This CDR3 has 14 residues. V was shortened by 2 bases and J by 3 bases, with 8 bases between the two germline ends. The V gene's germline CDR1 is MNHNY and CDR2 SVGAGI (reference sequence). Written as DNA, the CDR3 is TGTGCCAGCAGTTACAGGGATAACAATCAGCCCCAGCATTTT. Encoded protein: CASSYRDNNQPQHF.

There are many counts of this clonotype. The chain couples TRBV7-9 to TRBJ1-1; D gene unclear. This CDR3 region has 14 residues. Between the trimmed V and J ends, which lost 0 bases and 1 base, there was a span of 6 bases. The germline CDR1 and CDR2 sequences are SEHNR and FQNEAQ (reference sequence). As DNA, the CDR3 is TGTGCCAGCAGCTTAGCATATCGGAACACTGAAGCTTTCTTT. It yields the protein CASSLAYRNTEAFF.

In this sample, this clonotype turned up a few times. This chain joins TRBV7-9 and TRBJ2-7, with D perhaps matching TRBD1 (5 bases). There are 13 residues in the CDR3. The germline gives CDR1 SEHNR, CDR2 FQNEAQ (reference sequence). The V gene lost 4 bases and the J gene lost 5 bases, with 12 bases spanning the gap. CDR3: CASSWVGQDEQYF. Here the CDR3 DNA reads TGTGCCAGCAGCTGGGTAGGACAAGACGAGCAGTACTTC.

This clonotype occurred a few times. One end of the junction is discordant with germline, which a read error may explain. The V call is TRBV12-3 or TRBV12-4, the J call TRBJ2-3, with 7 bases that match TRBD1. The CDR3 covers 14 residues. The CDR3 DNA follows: TGTGCCAGCAGTCCGGGACAGCTGCTGGATACGCGGTATTTT. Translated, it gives CASSPGQLLDTRYF.

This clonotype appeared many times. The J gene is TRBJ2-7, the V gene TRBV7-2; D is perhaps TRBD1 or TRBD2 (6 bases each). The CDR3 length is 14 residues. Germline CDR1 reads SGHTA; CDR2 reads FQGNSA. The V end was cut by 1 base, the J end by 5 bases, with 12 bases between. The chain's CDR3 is CASSLVPGGHEQYF. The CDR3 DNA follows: TGTGCCAGCAGCTTAGTTCCCGGGGGCCACGAGCAGTACTTC.

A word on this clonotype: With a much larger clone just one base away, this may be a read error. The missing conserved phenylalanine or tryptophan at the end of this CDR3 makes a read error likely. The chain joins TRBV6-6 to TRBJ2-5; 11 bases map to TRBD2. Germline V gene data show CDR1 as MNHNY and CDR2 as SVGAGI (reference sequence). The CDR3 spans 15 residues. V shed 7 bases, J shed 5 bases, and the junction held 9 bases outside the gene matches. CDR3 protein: CASNTGTSGRETQYL. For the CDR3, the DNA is TGTGCCAGCAACACCGGGACTAGCGGTCGCGAGACCCAGTACCTC.

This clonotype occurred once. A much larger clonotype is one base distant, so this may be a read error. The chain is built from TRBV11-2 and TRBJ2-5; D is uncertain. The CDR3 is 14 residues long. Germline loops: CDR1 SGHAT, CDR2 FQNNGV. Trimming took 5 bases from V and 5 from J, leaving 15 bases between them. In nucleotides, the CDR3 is TGTGCCAGCAGCCTTTCAGTTTATTCGGAGACCCAGTACTTC. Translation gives CASSLSVYSETQYF.

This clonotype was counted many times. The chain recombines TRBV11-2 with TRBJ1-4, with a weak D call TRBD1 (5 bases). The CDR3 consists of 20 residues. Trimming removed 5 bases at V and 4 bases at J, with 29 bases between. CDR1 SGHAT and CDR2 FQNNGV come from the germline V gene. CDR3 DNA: TGTGCCAGCAGCCTCAGCCAGCTCCACAGGAGCCAATCCCTTAATGAAAAACTGTTTTTT. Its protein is CASSLSQLHRSQSLNEKLFF.

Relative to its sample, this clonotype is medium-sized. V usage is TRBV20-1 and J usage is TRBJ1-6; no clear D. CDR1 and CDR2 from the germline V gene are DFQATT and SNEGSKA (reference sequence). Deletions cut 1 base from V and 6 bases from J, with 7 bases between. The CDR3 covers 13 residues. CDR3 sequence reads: CSARVEGNSPLHF. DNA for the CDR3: TGCAGTGCTAGAGTCGAGGGTAATTCACCCCTCCACTTT.

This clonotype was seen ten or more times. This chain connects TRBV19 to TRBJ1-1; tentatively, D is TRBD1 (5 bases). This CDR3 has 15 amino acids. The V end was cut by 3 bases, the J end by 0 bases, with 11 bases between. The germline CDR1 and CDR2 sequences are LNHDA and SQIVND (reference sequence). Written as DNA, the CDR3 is TGTGCCAGTAGTATTAGAGGGGAGATGAACACTGAAGCTTTCTTT. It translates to CASSIRGEMNTEAFF.

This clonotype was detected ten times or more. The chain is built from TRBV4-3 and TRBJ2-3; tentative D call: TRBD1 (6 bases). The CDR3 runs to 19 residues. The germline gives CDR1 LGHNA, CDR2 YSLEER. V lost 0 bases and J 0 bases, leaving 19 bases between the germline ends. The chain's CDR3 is CASSQDGTIDLSSTDTQYF. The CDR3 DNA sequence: TGCGCCAGCAGCCAAGATGGGACAATAGACCTCTCTAGCACAGATACGCAGTATTTT.

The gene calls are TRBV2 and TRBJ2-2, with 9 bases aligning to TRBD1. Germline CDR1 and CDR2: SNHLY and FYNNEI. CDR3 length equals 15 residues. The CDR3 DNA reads TGTGCTGTGCCGGGGACAGGGCGGATCACCGGGGAGCTGTTTTTT. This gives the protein CAVPGTGRITGELFF.

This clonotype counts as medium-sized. The CDR3 sequence is CASSPTDTQYF. The CDR3 DNA follows: TGTGCCAGCTCACCTACAGATACGCAGTATTTT. This chain uses TRBV18 with TRBJ2-3, with D hard to call. CDR1 is KGHSH, CDR2 LQKENI, per germline. This CDR3 is 11 amino acids long. V lost 3 bases, J lost 3 bases, and 1 base lay in between.

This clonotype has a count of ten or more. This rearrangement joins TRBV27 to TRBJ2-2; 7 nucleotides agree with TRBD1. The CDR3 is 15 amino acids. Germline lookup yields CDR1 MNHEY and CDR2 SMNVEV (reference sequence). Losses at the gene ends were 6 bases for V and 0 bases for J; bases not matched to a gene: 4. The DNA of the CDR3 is TGTGCCAGCAGCTTTGACAGGGCGAACACCGGGGAGCTGTTTTTT. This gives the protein CASSFDRANTGELFF.

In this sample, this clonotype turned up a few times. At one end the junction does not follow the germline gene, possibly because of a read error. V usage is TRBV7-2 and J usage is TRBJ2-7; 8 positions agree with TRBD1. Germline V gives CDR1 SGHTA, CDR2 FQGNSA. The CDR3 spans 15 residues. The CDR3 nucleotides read TGTGCCGGCAGCTCCGCGACAGGGGTCCCCTACGAGCAGTACTTC. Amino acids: CAGSSATGVPYEQYF.